These 21 T cell receptor beta chains originate from one sample sequenced in a study of shared clonotypes between healthy human individuals. Clones were read by immunoSEQ multiplex PCR, and TCRdb kept only the in-frame ones, dropping some. The sample contains over a million clones, approximately 80% of which appear only once. The sample comprised memory CD4+ T cells from PBMCs. The subset denotes: CD45RA-negative fraction. All receptors derive from a man between 18 and 35 years old in good health. Some clones in this sample may be carry-over from other donors' samples.

The chain carries TRBV7-8 and TRBJ1-5; 10 nucleotides align to TRBD1. The germline gives CDR1 SGHVS, CDR2 FQNEAQ. There are 18 residues in the CDR3. V lost 3 bases, J lost 3 bases, and 11 bases stayed unmatched. The CDR3, as DNA: TGTGCCAGCAGCTTGTGGGAGGCGGGACAGGGGTTCAATCAGCCCCAGCATTTT. The encoded protein is CASSLWEAGQGFNQPQHF.

As concerns this clone: Different DNA sequences within this sample yield the same CDR3. The rearrangement joins TRBV18 to TRBJ1-5; 8 bases fit TRBD1. V trimming: 6 bases; J trimming: 4 bases; junction bases outside the gene matches: 5. Per germline, CDR1 KGHSH and CDR2 LQKENI. The CDR3 is 14 amino acids. The CDR3 is CASSPGTGNQPQHF. The CDR3 coding sequence is TGTGCCAGCTCGCCCGGGACAGGAAATCAGCCCCAGCATTTT.

This sequence joins TRBV28 and TRBJ2-7; D possibly corresponds to TRBD2 (8 bases). Germline CDR1 reads MDHEN; CDR2 reads SYDVKM. V shed 5 bases and J shed 1 base, with 21 bases lying between them. The CDR3 is 17 residues long. As DNA, the CDR3 is TGTGCCAGCAGTCCGGGAGGGGCCAGGGGGATATCCTACGAGCAGTACTTC. It translates to CASSPGGARGISYEQYF.

The chain employs TRBV7-2 and TRBJ1-1; D is undetermined. This CDR3 region has 12 residues. Trimming stripped 1 base from V and 3 bases from J, with 3 bases between. Per the germline V gene, CDR1 is SGHTA and CDR2 is FQGNSA. This CDR3 reads CASSLDDTEAFF. CDR3 nucleotide sequence: TGTGCCAGCAGCTTAGATGACACTGAAGCTTTCTTT.

This clone was recorded a few times. V and J are TRBV10-1 and TRBJ1-5; perhaps TRBD1 as D (6 bases). This CDR3 is 14 amino acids long. Germline V gene sequence: CDR1 WNHNN, CDR2 SYGVQD (reference sequence). V was clipped by 6 bases and J by 7 bases, with 16 bases between them. CDR3 nucleotides: TGCGCCAGCAGCCACGGGGGCTGGGGACAGCCCCAGCATTTT. It specifies CASSHGGWGQPQHF.

The rearrangement uses TRBV28 and TRBJ2-7, with a weak D call TRBD2 (5 bases). The CDR3 runs 15 residues. V dropped 6 bases and J dropped 1 base, with 16 bases sitting between them. Germline loops: CDR1 MDHEN, CDR2 SYDVKM. The CDR3 here is CASSPPGIPSYEQYF. The DNA for the CDR3 is TGTGCCAGCAGCCCTCCGGGGATTCCTTCCTACGAGCAGTACTTC.

This clone occurred a few times. The identical CDR3 is also encoded by other nucleotide sequences in the sample. The rearrangement uses TRBV12-5 and TRBJ1-1; D is ambiguous. From germline, CDR1 is LGHNT and CDR2 FRNRAP. The CDR3 runs 13 residues. Trimming took off 3 bases at V and 4 bases at J, with 9 bases between the two ends. The CDR3 DNA follows: TGTGCTAGTGGTTTAGAGGGAGGCACTGAAGCTTTCTTT. Amino acids: CASGLEGGTEAFF.

The V call is TRBV6-1, the J call TRBJ2-3; TRBD1 agrees at 8 bases. The germline CDR1 and CDR2 sequences are MNHNS and SASEGT. There are 16 residues in the CDR3. Germline trimming cut 2 bases from V and 5 bases from J; bases unmatched to any gene: 9. CDR3 sequence (DNA): TGTGCCAGCAGTGAATGGGGCAGGGGGCGCCTAGATACGCAGTATTTT. Encoded protein: CASSEWGRGRLDTQYF.

The table lists this clone with a few counts. CDR3 amino acids: CASSQEIPLAGTNQPQHF. The CDR3 DNA is TGCGCCAGCAGCCAAGAAATCCCCCTTGCAGGGACTAATCAGCCCCAGCATTTT. The chain carries TRBV4-1 and TRBJ1-5; D is perhaps TRBD1 (5 bases). V was pared by 0 bases and J by 4 bases, with 19 bases between. The CDR3 extends over 18 amino acids. Germline loops: CDR1 MGHRA, CDR2 YSYEKL.

This chain links TRBV28 with TRBJ2-3, with 13 bases aligning to TRBD2. CDR3 length equals 16 residues. Trimming cost V 4 bases and J 5 bases; bases outside gene matches: 6. The V gene's germline CDR1 is MDHEN and CDR2 SYDVKM. The CDR3 DNA reads as TGTGCCAGCAGTTCACACAGACTAGCGGGAGGAGATACGCAGTATTTT. It translates to CASSSHRLAGGDTQYF.

The genes are TRBV28 and TRBJ2-6; D gene unclear. The CDR3 extends over 16 amino acids. Trimming removed 6 bases at V and 1 base at J, with 13 bases between. Germline V gene lookup returns CDR1 MDHEN and CDR2 SYDVKM. In DNA, the CDR3 is TGTGCCAGCAGACCCTTTAAAGGTTCTGGGGCCAACGTCCTGACTTTC. This translates into CASRPFKGSGANVLTF.

In this sample, this clone turned up many times. This chain uses TRBV7-9 with TRBJ1-3; the D gene is possibly TRBD1 (5 bases). The CDR3 is 17 amino acids. In germline, CDR1 is SEHNR, CDR2 FQNEAQ (reference sequence). Trimming shortened V by 2 bases and J by 2 bases, and 16 bases separated the two germline ends. In DNA, the CDR3 is TGTGCCAGCAGCTTATGGGGTCGGGCAGGGACTGGAAACACCATATATTTT. Translating gives CASSLWGRAGTGNTIYF.

Note on this clone: Distinct nucleotide sequences in the sample also encode this CDR3. The chain has TRBV5-4 and TRBJ2-3; D perhaps matches TRBD2 (5 bases). The CDR3 is 15 residues long. Germline-derived CDR1 and CDR2 are SGHNT and YYREEE (reference sequence). V was shortened by 2 bases and J by 6 bases, with 16 bases between the two germline ends. This CDR3 is CASSLLAGTTDTQYF. CDR3 bases: TGTGCCAGCAGCTTATTGGCGGGTACTACGGATACGCAGTATTTT.

This clone was counted at least ten times. The V call is TRBV5-8, the J call TRBJ2-7; 12 bases are a match to TRBD2. Germline CDR1 is SGHTS and CDR2 is YDEGEE. The trim removed 4 bases at V and 5 bases at J, leaving 10 bases unmatched. This CDR3 comprises 16 residues. The CDR3 reads CASSALTSGRSHEQYF. In DNA form, the CDR3 reads TGTGCCAGCAGCGCCTTGACTAGCGGGAGATCCCACGAGCAGTACTTC.

The V call is TRBV19, the J call TRBJ1-2; the D is unclear. Per germline, CDR1 LNHDA and CDR2 SQIVND (reference sequence). V shed 3 bases and J shed 8 bases, with 13 bases lying between them. The CDR3 has 13 amino acids. The CDR3 sequence is CASSILRGDGYTF. The CDR3 coding sequence is TGTGCCAGTAGTATTTTGCGGGGTGACGGCTACACCTTC.

The V call is TRBV29-1, the J call TRBJ1-1; D not certain. V shed 4 bases and J shed 0 bases, with 9 bases lying between them. The CDR3 sequence is 13 residues long. Looked up from germline, CDR1 is SQVTM and CDR2 is ANQGSEA. As DNA, the CDR3 is TGCAGCGTTGTCCAGACCCTGAACACTGAAGCTTTCTTT. Amino acids: CSVVQTLNTEAFF.

J is TRBJ2-2 and V is TRBV6-5, with TRBD2 matching 9 bases. The length of the CDR3 is 16 residues. CDR1 and CDR2 (germline): MNHEY, SVGAGI. V lost 3 bases to trimming and J lost 1 base; unmatched junction nucleotides: 3. CDR3 region: CASSYSGRGNTGELFF. Written as DNA, the CDR3 is TGTGCCAGCAGTTATAGCGGGAGAGGGAACACCGGGGAGCTGTTTTTT.

The genes are TRBV15 and TRBJ2-1; possible D gene TRBD2, 6 bases. The germline CDR1 and CDR2 sequences are LNHNV and YYDKDF (reference sequence). The V end was cut by 8 bases, the J end by 0 bases, with 8 bases between. The CDR3 spans 13 residues. For the CDR3, the DNA is TGTGCCACCGGGACTTACTCCTACAATGAGCAGTTCTTC. Amino acid sequence: CATGTYSYNEQFF.

The genes are TRBV7-7 and TRBJ2-3; 9 positions agree with TRBD2. This CDR3 contains 16 residues. Unmatched junction bases numbered 6, after V lost 4 bases and J lost 1 base. Germline V gene data show CDR1 as SSHAT and CDR2 as FNYEAQ (reference sequence). CDR3 in amino acids: CASSSQAGGGTDTQYF. In DNA, the CDR3 is TGTGCCAGCAGCTCACAAGCGGGAGGCGGCACAGATACGCAGTATTTT.

On this clone itself: A far larger clone lies a single base away; this is likely a read error. In the same sample, other DNA sequences code for this CDR3. This chain uses TRBV10-3 with TRBJ1-1; D ambiguous. This CDR3 contains 13 residues. Per the germline V gene, CDR1 is ENHRY and CDR2 is SYGVKD. CDR3 amino acids: CAISASENTEAFF. Written as DNA, the CDR3 is TGTGCTATCAGTGCATCAGAGAACACTGAAGCTTTCTTT.

J is TRBJ1-4 and V is TRBV27; 7 bases line up with TRBD1. With V trimmed by 4 bases and J by 4 bases, 3 bases remained unmatched. CDR3 length: 14 residues. Germline V gene lookup returns CDR1 MNHEY and CDR2 SMNVEV (reference sequence). The chain's CDR3 is CASSSRGFNEKLFF. CDR3 nucleotides: TGTGCCAGCAGTTCCAGGGGGTTTAATGAAAAACTGTTTTTT.